This T cell receptor (beta chain) was sequenced for a study of patients and donors after allogeneic stem cell transplantation. Using its own MiXCR run on the RT-PCR reads, TCRdb lists one record per CDR3 protein. There are 110,000 or so distinct CDR3 sequences in the sample; 35% occur only once, and 27% lies in the top ten. V was pared by 5 bases and J by 5 bases, with 24 bases between. This CDR3 has 17 residues. Germline values: CDR1 MNHEY, CDR2 SVGAGI. This rearrangement joins TRBV6-5 to TRBJ1-1, with D unresolved. Source material: blood, either unsorted or a sorted T cell fraction (not recorded which). This sequence originates from a human donor who was either an allogeneic HSCT recipient or a stem cell or donor lymphocyte infusion donor (not recorded which). It is not recorded whose cells these are; they may come from a transplant donor. The chain's CDR3 is CASSQGKQLGGWTEAFF. The CDR3, as DNA: TGTGCCAGCAGTCAAGGAAAACAGTTGGGAGGATGGACTGAAGCTTTCTTT.